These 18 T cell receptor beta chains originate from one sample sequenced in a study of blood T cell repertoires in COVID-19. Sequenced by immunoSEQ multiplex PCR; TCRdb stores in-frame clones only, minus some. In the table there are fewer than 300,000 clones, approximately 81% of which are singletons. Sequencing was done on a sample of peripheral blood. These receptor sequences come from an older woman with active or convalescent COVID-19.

This CDR3 is CASSFSTRQETQYF. The CDR3 DNA follows: TGTGCCAGCAGTTTTTCGACTAGACAAGAGACCCAGTACTTC. This chain joins TRBV27 and TRBJ2-5, with D maybe TRBD2 (6 bases). V was clipped by 3 bases and J by 2 bases, with 10 bases between them. Germline-derived CDR1 and CDR2 are MNHEY and SMNVEV (reference sequence). This CDR3 contains 14 residues.

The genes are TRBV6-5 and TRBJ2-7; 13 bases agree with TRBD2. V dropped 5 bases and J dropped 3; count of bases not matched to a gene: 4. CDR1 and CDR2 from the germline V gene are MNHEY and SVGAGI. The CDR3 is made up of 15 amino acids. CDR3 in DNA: TGTGCCAGCAGTCGGACTAGCGGGGGCAACTACGAGCAGTACTTC. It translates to CASSRTSGGNYEQYF.

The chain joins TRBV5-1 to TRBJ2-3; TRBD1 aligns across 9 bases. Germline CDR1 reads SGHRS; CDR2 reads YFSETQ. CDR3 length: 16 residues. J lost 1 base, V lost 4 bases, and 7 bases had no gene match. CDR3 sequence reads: CASSPLRQGGTDTQYF. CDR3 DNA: TGCGCCAGCAGCCCCCTCAGACAGGGGGGCACAGATACGCAGTATTTT.

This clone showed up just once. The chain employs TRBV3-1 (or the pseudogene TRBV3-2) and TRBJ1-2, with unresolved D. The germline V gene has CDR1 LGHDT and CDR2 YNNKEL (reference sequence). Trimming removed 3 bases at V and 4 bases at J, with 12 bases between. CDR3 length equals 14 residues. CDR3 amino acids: CASSHGGLSYGYTF. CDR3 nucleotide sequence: TGTGCCAGCAGCCATGGAGGGTTAAGCTATGGCTACACCTTC.

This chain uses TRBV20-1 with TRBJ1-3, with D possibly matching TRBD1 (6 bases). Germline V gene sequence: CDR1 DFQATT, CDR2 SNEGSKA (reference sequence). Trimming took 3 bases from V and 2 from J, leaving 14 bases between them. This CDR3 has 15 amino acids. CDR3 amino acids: CSASAYRVTGNTIYF. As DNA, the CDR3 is TGCAGTGCTAGTGCCTACAGGGTGACTGGAAACACCATATATTTT.

CDR3: CASSLERGGRGDTQYF. The DNA of the CDR3 is TGCGCCAGCAGCTTGGAACGGGGGGGCCGTGGAGATACGCAGTATTTT. The chain employs TRBV5-1 and TRBJ2-3; 8 bases align to TRBD2. This CDR3 comprises 16 residues. Germline CDR1 is SGHRS and CDR2 is YFSETQ. The ends lost 0 bases at V and 5 bases at J; junction bases unmatched: 8.

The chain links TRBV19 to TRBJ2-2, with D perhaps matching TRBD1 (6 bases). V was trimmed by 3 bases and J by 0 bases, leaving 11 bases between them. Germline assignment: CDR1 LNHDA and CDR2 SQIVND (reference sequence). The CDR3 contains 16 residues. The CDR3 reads CASSMGAGANTGELFF. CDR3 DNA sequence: TGTGCCAGTAGTATGGGGGCAGGGGCGAACACCGGGGAGCTGTTTTTT.

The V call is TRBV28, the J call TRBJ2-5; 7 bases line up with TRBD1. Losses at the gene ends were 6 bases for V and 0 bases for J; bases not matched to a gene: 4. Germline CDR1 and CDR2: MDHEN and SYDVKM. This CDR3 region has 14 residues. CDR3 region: CASSQDRYQETQYF. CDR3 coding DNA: TGTGCCAGCAGCCAGGACAGGTACCAAGAGACCCAGTACTTC.

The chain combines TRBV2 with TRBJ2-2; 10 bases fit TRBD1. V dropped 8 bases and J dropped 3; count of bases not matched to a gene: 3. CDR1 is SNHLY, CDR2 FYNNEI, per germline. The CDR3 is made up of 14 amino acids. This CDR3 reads CASGQGVDTGELFF. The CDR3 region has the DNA TGTGCCAGCGGACAGGGGGTGGACACCGGGGAGCTGTTTTTT.

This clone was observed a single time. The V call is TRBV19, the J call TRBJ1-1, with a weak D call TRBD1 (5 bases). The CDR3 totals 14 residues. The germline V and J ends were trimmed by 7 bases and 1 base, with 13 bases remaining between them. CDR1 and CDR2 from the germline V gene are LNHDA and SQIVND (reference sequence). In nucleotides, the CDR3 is TGTGCCAGTACCCCAGTGCAGGGGAACACTGAAGCTTTCTTT. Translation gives CASTPVQGNTEAFF.

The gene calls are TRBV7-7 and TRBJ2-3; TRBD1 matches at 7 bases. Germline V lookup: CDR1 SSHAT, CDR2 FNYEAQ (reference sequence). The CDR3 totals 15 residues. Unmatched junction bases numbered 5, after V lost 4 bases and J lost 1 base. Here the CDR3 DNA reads TGTGCCAGCAGCTCATCCGGGACAGGCACAGATACGCAGTATTTT. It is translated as CASSSSGTGTDTQYF.

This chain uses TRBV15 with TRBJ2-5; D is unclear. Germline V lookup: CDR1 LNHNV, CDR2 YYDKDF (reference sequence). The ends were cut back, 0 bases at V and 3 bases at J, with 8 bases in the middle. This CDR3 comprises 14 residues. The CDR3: CATSREGRKETQYF. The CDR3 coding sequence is TGTGCCACCAGCAGAGAGGGCAGAAAAGAGACCCAGTACTTC.

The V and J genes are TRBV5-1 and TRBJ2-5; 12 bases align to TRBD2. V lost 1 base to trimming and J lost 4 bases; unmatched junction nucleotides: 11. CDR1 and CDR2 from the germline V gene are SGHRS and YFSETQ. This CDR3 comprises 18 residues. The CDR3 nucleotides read TGCGCCAGCAGCTTGTTTTTCTCTAGCGGGGGGGCCGGAGAGACCCAGTACTTC. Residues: CASSLFFSSGGAGETQYF.

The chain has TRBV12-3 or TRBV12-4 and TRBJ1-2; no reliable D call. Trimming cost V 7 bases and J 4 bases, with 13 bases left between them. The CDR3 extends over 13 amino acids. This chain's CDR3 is CASNLLGLYGYTF. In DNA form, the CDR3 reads TGTGCCAGCAACTTACTAGGACTCTATGGCTACACCTTC.

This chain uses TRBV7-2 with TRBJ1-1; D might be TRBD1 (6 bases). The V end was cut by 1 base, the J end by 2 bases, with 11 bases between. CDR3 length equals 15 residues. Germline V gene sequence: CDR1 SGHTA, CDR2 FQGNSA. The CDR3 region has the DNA TGTGCCAGCAGCTTAGTTCGGACAGCTAACACTGAAGCTTTCTTT. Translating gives CASSLVRTANTEAFF.

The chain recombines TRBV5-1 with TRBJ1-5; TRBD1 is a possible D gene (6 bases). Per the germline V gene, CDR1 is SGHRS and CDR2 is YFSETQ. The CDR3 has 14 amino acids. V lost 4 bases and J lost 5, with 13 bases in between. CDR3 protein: CASSRTVGDQPQHF. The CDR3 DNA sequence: TGCGCCAGCAGCCGGACAGTGGGTGATCAGCCCCAGCATTTT.

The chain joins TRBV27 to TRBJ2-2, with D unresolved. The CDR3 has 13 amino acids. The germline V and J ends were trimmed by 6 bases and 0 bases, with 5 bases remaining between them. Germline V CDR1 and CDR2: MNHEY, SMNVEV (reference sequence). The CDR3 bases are TGTGCCAGCAGAGACTCGAACACCGGGGAGCTGTTTTTT. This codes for CASRDSNTGELFF.

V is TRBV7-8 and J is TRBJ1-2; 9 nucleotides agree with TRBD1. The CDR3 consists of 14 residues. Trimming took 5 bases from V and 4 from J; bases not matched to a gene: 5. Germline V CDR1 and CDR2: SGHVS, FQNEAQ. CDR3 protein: CASSPMTGGYGYTF. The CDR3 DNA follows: TGTGCCAGCAGCCCCATGACAGGGGGCTATGGCTACACCTTC.